One and the same sample provided the 22 T cell receptor beta chains below, sequenced in a study of T cells after posttransplantation cyclophosphamide. Assay used: immunoSEQ multiplex PCR; TCRdb lists only in-frame clones, some missing. The data contain about 53,000 clones, around 83% of them seen just once; the ten biggest clones take up around 2.8%. Sequenced material: PBMCs. Receptors were obtained from a man younger than 45 with a blood cancer, CMV-positive, and with a related stem cell donor.

There are a few counts of this clone. The gene calls are TRBV6-5 and TRBJ1-4; no clear D. Germline values: CDR1 MNHEY, CDR2 SVGAGI. The CDR3 has 13 residues. Trimming pared 7 bases from V and 7 bases from J, leaving 13 bases between. CDR3 nucleotides: TGTGCCAGCAAGACTGTAGATACTGAAAAACTGTTTTTT. This translates into CASKTVDTEKLFF.

The V call is TRBV29-1, the J call TRBJ2-2; D unresolved. Germline assignment: CDR1 SQVTM and CDR2 ANQGSEA. Trimming removed 5 bases from V and 6 bases from J, with 10 bases in between. This CDR3 is 12 amino acids long. The CDR3 DNA is TGCAGCGTTTCGTGGAGCTCCGGGGAGCTGTTTTTT. Translation gives CSVSWSSGELFF.

CDR3 DNA sequence: TGTGCCAGTAGTATAGATACGTCTAGCGGAGGCGACAATGAGCAGTTCTTC. Translated, it gives CASSIDTSSGGDNEQFF. The rearrangement joins TRBV19 to TRBJ2-1; TRBD2 agrees at 7 bases. V lost 0 bases and J lost 5; bases outside the gene matches: 10. The length of the CDR3 is 17 residues. Germline CDR1 and CDR2: LNHDA and SQIVND (reference sequence).

This chain joins TRBV28 and TRBJ2-7; D gene unclear. This CDR3 contains 10 residues. The germline V gene has CDR1 MDHEN and CDR2 SYDVKM. Trimming took 6 bases from V and 3 from J, leaving 3 bases between them. CDR3 sequence: CASSNYEQYF. The CDR3 DNA follows: TGTGCCAGCAGCAACTACGAGCAGTACTTC.

This clone turned up a few times. This chain links TRBV7-9 with TRBJ2-5; 9 bases map to TRBD1. The V and J ends lost 4 bases and 6 bases, in that order; junction bases with no gene match: 9. Germline V gene data show CDR1 as SEHNR and CDR2 as FQNEAQ (reference sequence). The CDR3 is made up of 15 amino acids. The CDR3 loop is CASSWGQGATKTQYF. CDR3 DNA sequence: TGTGCCAGCAGCTGGGGACAGGGTGCAACCAAGACCCAGTACTTC.

The table lists this clone with a few counts. The chain couples TRBV15 to TRBJ2-1, with TRBD2 identical over 7 bases. This CDR3 region has 16 residues. Trimming at V came to 5 bases and at J to 4 bases, leaving 11 bases not matched to a gene. Germline V gives CDR1 LNHNV, CDR2 YYDKDF (reference sequence). The CDR3 DNA reads TGTGCCACCAGCCGTCGACTAGCTGCTACTTACAATGAGCAGTTCTTC. Its translation: CATSRRLAATYNEQFF.

This chain links TRBV9 with TRBJ1-1; TRBD1 matches at 7 bases. This CDR3 comprises 13 residues. The junction had 4 bases not matched to a gene; V was cut back by 2 bases and J by 6 bases. Germline-derived CDR1 and CDR2 are SGDLS and YYNGEE. The CDR3, as DNA: TGTGCCAGCAGCGTCGGGACAGCCCCTGAAGCTTTCTTT. Protein: CASSVGTAPEAFF.

The chain uses TRBV4-3 and TRBJ2-7; 13 nucleotides match TRBD2. From germline, CDR1 is LGHNA and CDR2 YSLEER. This CDR3 has 20 residues. V was pared by 3 bases and J by 4 bases, with 18 bases of the junction left unmatched. In nucleotides, the CDR3 is TGCGCCAGCAGCCAGGGACTTCGGACTAGCGGGAGTGCGCTCCTATACGAGCAGTACTTC. This sequence encodes CASSQGLRTSGSALLYEQYF.

In its sample, this clone was seen once. This chain joins TRBV7-2 and TRBJ2-7; 10 bases are shared with TRBD2. Germline trimming cut 4 bases from V and 7 bases from J; bases unmatched to any gene: 16. The V gene's germline CDR1 is SGHTA and CDR2 FQGNSA. The CDR3 spans 17 residues. CDR3: CASSYRPSSGSPGEQYF. In nucleotides, the CDR3 is TGTGCCAGCAGCTATAGGCCTTCTAGCGGGAGTCCCGGGGAGCAGTACTTC.

The genes are TRBV5-6 and TRBJ1-2; D gene ambiguous. The CDR3 is made up of 19 amino acids. CDR1 is SGHDT, CDR2 YYEEEE, per germline. The V end was cut by 0 bases, the J end by 0 bases, with 21 bases between. CDR3 nucleotide sequence: TGTGCCAGCAGCTTGGTGGGGTTGAGGGCAGAAAAAACTAACTATGGCTACACCTTC. It translates to CASSLVGLRAEKTNYGYTF.

The rearrangement joins TRBV7-9 to TRBJ1-4; weak D call: TRBD1 (6 bases). The V end lost 5 bases, the J end lost 6 bases, and 16 bases lay between the germline ends. There are 15 residues in the CDR3. In germline, CDR1 is SEHNR, CDR2 FQNEAQ (reference sequence). The CDR3 is CASSLTRGVDEKLFF. The CDR3 DNA is TGTGCCAGCAGCCTCACCAGGGGAGTTGATGAAAAACTGTTTTTT.

The chain employs TRBV19 and TRBJ1-5, with a possible D match to TRBD1 (5 bases). Per the germline V gene, CDR1 is LNHDA and CDR2 is SQIVND (reference sequence). Trimming pared 7 bases from V and 3 bases from J, leaving 13 bases between. There are 14 residues in the CDR3. CDR3: CASNPRQSNQPQHF. The CDR3 nucleotides are TGTGCCAGTAACCCCCGACAGTCCAATCAGCCCCAGCATTTT.

The rearrangement uses TRBV2 and TRBJ1-5; D is uncertain. V was trimmed by 2 bases and J by 4 bases, leaving 12 bases between them. The CDR3 is made up of 15 amino acids. The germline CDR1 and CDR2 sequences are SNHLY and FYNNEI. The CDR3 DNA reads as TGTGCCAGCAGTGAAACGGCGTCCAGGAATCAGCCCCAGCATTTT. Translation gives CASSETASRNQPQHF.

The rearrangement joins TRBV4-1 to TRBJ2-7; D perhaps matches TRBD2 (5 bases). V shed 1 base and J shed 3 bases, with 10 bases lying between them. This CDR3 region has 14 residues. Per the germline V gene, CDR1 is MGHRA and CDR2 is YSYEKL. The CDR3 here is CASSQAPGYYEQYF. Written as DNA, the CDR3 is TGCGCCAGCAGCCAAGCGCCGGGATACTACGAGCAGTACTTC.

The chain employs TRBV6-5 and TRBJ2-5, with 7 bases aligning to TRBD1. This CDR3 is built from 14 residues. Germline assignment: CDR1 MNHEY and CDR2 SVGAGI. With V trimmed by 7 bases and J by 5 bases, 10 bases remained unmatched. The CDR3 sequence: CASTPQGIGETQYF. Here the CDR3 DNA reads TGTGCCAGCACCCCACAGGGGATCGGGGAGACCCAGTACTTC.

The V and J genes are TRBV10-3 and TRBJ2-5; 8 bases fit TRBD1. The CDR3 runs to 14 residues. V shed 4 bases and J 4 bases; nucleotides not matched to a gene: 5. From germline, CDR1 is ENHRY and CDR2 SYGVKD. The CDR3 DNA follows: TGTGCCATCAGTGGGGGACAGGCACCAGAGACCCAGTACTTC. As protein: CAISGGQAPETQYF.

The genes are TRBV28 and TRBJ2-3; the match to TRBD1 covers 8 bases. The V gene end was trimmed by 5 bases and the J gene end by 6 bases; junction bases not matched to a gene: 10. The CDR3 spans 15 residues. Germline values: CDR1 MDHEN, CDR2 SYDVKM. The CDR3, as DNA: TGTGCCAGCAGTCAGGGACAGGACGGAGGGGATACGCAGTATTTT. Its protein is CASSQGQDGGDTQYF. The entire variable domain, with the rest obtained from reference TRBV28 and TRBJ2-3, is as follows: DVKVTQSSRYLVKRTGEKVFLECVQDMDHENMFWYRQDPGLGLRLIYFSYDVKMKEKGDIPEGYSVSREKKERFSLILESASTNQTSMYLCASSQGQDGGDTQYFGPGTRLTVL.

This chain links TRBV19 with TRBJ1-4; 10 positions agree with TRBD1. J lost 6 bases, V lost 3 bases, and 4 bases had no gene match. This CDR3 is 15 amino acids long. Germline V lookup: CDR1 LNHDA, CDR2 SQIVND (reference sequence). The DNA of the CDR3 is TGTGCCAGTAGTATTATCGGGACAGGGGATGAAAAACTGTTTTTT. Encoded protein: CASSIIGTGDEKLFF.

This clone was counted a single time. The chain has TRBV30 and TRBJ2-4, with 7 bases identical to TRBD1. The CDR3 consists of 18 residues. The V segment lost 4 bases and the J segment 3 bases; nucleotides outside the gene matches: 18. The germline gives CDR1 GTSNPN, CDR2 SVGIG (reference sequence). CDR3 sequence: CAWNDWVRGSAGKNIQYF. The CDR3, as DNA: TGTGCCTGGAATGATTGGGTCAGGGGGTCCGCCGGCAAAAACATTCAGTACTTC.

The rearrangement joins TRBV6-6 to TRBJ2-7, with 9 bases identical to TRBD1. The length of the CDR3 is 14 residues. Germline V gene sequence: CDR1 MNHNY, CDR2 SVGAGI (reference sequence). Trimming cost V 6 bases and J 7 bases; bases outside gene matches: 10. CDR3 amino acids: CASRAQGATGEQYF. The DNA for the CDR3 is TGTGCCAGCAGGGCACAGGGGGCAACTGGTGAGCAGTACTTC.

V and J are TRBV7-6 and TRBJ2-7; 8 bases fit TRBD1. Losses at the gene ends were 3 bases for V and 2 bases for J; bases not matched to a gene: 6. Germline CDR1 reads SGHVS; CDR2 reads FNYEAQ. This CDR3 contains 15 residues. In DNA form, the CDR3 reads TGTGCCAGCAGCTTGGCCGGGACAGGAACCTACGAGCAGTACTTC. This gives the protein CASSLAGTGTYEQYF.

The genes are TRBV13 and TRBJ2-5, with D tentatively TRBD2 (6 bases). CDR3 length: 14 amino acids. Deletions cut 5 bases from V and 5 bases from J, with 15 bases between. Germline V gene data show CDR1 as PRHDT and CDR2 as FYEKMQ (reference sequence). The CDR3 is CASSHSSAGETQYF. The CDR3 bases are TGTGCCAGCAGCCATTCTAGCGCCGGGGAGACCCAGTACTTC.